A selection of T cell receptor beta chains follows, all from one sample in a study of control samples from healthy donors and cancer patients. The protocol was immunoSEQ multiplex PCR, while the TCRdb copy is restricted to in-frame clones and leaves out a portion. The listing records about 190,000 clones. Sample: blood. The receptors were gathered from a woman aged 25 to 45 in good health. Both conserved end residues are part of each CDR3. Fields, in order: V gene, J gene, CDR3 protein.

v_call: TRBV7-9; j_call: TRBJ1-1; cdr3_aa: CASSLGISRGAFF
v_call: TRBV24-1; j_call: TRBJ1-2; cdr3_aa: CATSRDSSNYGYTF
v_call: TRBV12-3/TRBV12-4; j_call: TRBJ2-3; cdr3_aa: CASSLGLGLQYF
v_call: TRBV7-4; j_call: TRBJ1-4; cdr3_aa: CASSPTGLDEKLFF
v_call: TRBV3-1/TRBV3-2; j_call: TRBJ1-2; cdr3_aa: CASSRLQGNYGYTF
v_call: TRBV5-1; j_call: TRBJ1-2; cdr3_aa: CASSLESLYGYTF
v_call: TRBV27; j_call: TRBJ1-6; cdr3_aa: CASSLRPWRLFVF
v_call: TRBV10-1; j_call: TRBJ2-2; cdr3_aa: CASSEYIAGELFF
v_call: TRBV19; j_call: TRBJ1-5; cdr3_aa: CASSINREAQHF
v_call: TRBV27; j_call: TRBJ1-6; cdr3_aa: CASSSLAGKSYNSPLHF
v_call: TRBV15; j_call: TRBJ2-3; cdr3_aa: CATSGTSGAADTQYF
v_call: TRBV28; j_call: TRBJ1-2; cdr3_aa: CASSRTGVGAESGYTF
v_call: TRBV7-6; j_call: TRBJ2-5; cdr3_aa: CASSLRTGLETQYF
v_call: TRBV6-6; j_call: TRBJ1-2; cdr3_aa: CASSPSSGTGGTYGYTF
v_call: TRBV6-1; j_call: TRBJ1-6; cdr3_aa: CASSDPPRPLHF
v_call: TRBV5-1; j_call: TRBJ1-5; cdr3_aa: CASSWGPGQNSNQPQHF
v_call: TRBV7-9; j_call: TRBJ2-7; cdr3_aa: CASSVSTEAPAYEQYF
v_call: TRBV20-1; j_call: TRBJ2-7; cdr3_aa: CSASAVLGDSYEQYF
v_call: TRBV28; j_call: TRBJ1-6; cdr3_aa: CASSQGTGLEPLHF
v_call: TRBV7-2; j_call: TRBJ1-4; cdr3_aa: CASSRVGRDEKLFF
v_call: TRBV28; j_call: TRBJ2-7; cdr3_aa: CASSFILELGAPLSYEQYF
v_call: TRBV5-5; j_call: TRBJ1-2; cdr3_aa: CASSLSPAGSNYGYTF
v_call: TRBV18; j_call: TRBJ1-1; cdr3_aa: CASSPPGSRGVMGTEAFF
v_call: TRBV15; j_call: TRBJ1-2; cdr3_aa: CATSRDTGVDGYTF
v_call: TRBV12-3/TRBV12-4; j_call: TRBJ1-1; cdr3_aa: CASSFYRVEAFF
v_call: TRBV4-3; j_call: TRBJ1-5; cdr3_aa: CASSQYSNQPQHF